A single sample is the source of the 31 T cell receptor beta chains below, sequenced in a study of cytomegalovirus exposure and HLA in healthy donors. Sequenced by immunoSEQ multiplex PCR; TCRdb stores in-frame clones only, minus some. Of fewer than 75,000 clones listed, 95% are singletons. Sequencing was carried out using PBMCs. All receptors derive from a man in his late teens or twenties in good health and CMV-seronegative.

The chain has TRBV19 and TRBJ1-1; 9 bases are shared with TRBD1. Looked up from germline, CDR1 is LNHDA and CDR2 is SQIVND (reference sequence). V was clipped by 7 bases and J by 5 bases; unmatched bases: 8. The CDR3 is made up of 14 amino acids. CDR3 coding DNA: TGTGCCAGTACCCCCCGGGACAGGGAAACTGAAGCTTTCTTT. It encodes CASTPRDRETEAFF.

The chain carries TRBV5-8 and TRBJ2-5, with 7 bases that match TRBD1. V was pared by 3 bases and J by 5 bases, with 10 bases of the junction left unmatched. This CDR3 has 15 amino acids. The germline V gene has CDR1 SGHTS and CDR2 YDEGEE. The chain's CDR3 is CASSSPQGSRETQYF. The CDR3 DNA follows: TGTGCCAGCAGCTCCCCACAGGGGAGCAGGGAGACCCAGTACTTC.

The chain recombines TRBV9 with TRBJ1-2; no clear D gene. Between the trimmed V and J ends, which lost 3 bases and 4 bases, there was a span of 13 bases. Per germline, CDR1 SGDLS and CDR2 YYNGEE. There are 14 residues in the CDR3. The CDR3 sequence is CASSAREHSYGYTF. The DNA for the CDR3 is TGTGCCAGCAGCGCCCGCGAACACAGCTATGGCTACACCTTC. Full variable domain (missing parts from reference TRBV9 and TRBJ1-2): DSGVTQTPKHLITATGQRVTLRCSPRSGDLSVYWYQQSLDQGLQFLIQYYNGEERAKGNILERFSAQQFPDLHSELNLSSLELGDSALYFCASSAREHSYGYTFGSGTRLTVV.

The chain has TRBV9 and TRBJ2-1; 10 bases match TRBD2. The CDR3 runs to 16 residues. Germline V lookup: CDR1 SGDLS, CDR2 YYNGEE. Trimming removed 4 bases from V and 3 bases from J; junction bases left unmatched: 7. The CDR3 nucleotides read TGTGCCAGCAGCCTAACACTAGCGGGGAACTACAATGAGCAGTTCTTC. It specifies CASSLTLAGNYNEQFF.

V and J are TRBV7-3 and TRBJ2-2, with TRBD1 matching over 7 bases. V was pared by 5 bases and J by 3 bases, with 3 bases of the junction left unmatched. Germline V lookup: CDR1 SGHTA, CDR2 FQGTGA. This CDR3 has 14 residues. The CDR3 DNA follows: TGTGCCAGCAGCCGAACAGGGGACACCGGGGAGCTGTTTTTT. Protein sequence: CASSRTGDTGELFF.

In DNA, the CDR3 is TGCGCTAGCGGGGGGGAGACCCAGTACTTC. This sequence encodes CASGGETQYF. V usage is TRBV5-1 and J usage is TRBJ2-5; 10 bases line up with TRBD2. Looked up from germline, CDR1 is SGHRS and CDR2 is YFSETQ. CDR3 size: 10 residues.

The chain links TRBV18 to TRBJ2-7; 9 nucleotides match TRBD1. This CDR3 spans 14 amino acids. Germline V lookup: CDR1 KGHSH, CDR2 LQKENI. Germline trimming cut 1 base from V and 5 bases from J; bases unmatched to any gene: 3. CDR3 coding DNA: TGTGCCAGCTCACCACTGGGACAGGGTCACGAGCAGTACTTC. Encoded protein: CASSPLGQGHEQYF.

A note on this clone: The CDR3 does not end in the conserved phenylalanine or tryptophan, so this is likely a read error. No DNA is shown, since the ends of the CDR3 on it are uncertain; the CDR3 is the one TCRdb lists. CDR3 in amino acids: CASSSMDRDIKL. This sequence joins TRBV7-9 and TRBJ1-2; TRBD1, the table's D call, was not compared with the DNA. Germline CDR1 and CDR2: SEHNR and FQNEAQ (reference sequence). The CDR3 is 12 amino acids long, termini counted.

This clone was observed a single time. The chain combines TRBV9 with TRBJ2-7; 8 nucleotides agree with TRBD2. This CDR3 comprises 16 residues. V lost 3 bases to trimming and J lost 1 base; unmatched junction nucleotides: 9. CDR1 is SGDLS and CDR2 is YYNGEE in the germline V gene. The CDR3, as DNA: TGTGCCAGCAGCGCATCCGGTGGCGGGGGGTCCTACGAGCAGTACTTC. Translating it yields CASSASGGGGSYEQYF.

This clone has more than one count but fewer than ten. The V and J genes are TRBV27 and TRBJ2-1; no reliable D call. This CDR3 is built from 16 residues. Germline CDR1 reads MNHEY; CDR2 reads SMNVEV (reference sequence). V was pared by 3 bases and J by 2 bases, with 14 bases between. The DNA of the CDR3 is TGTGCCAGCAGTTTTGGCGTCCGGAGTACCTACAATGAGCAGTTCTTC. Its protein product is CASSFGVRSTYNEQFF.

The rearrangement links TRBV10-3 to TRBJ1-2; weak D call: TRBD1 (5 bases). CDR1 and CDR2 (germline): ENHRY, SYGVKD. Trimming shortened V by 0 bases and J by 3 bases, and 11 bases separated the two germline ends. There are 15 residues in the CDR3. CDR3: CAISESGQGHYGYTF. CDR3 sequence (DNA): TGTGCCATCAGTGAGTCGGGGCAGGGTCACTATGGCTACACCTTC.

In this sample, this clone turned up a few times. This sequence joins TRBV6-5 and TRBJ1-2; D is uncertain. Per the germline V gene, CDR1 is MNHEY and CDR2 is SVGAGI. Trimming took 5 bases from V and 7 from J, leaving 14 bases between them. CDR3 size: 13 residues. The CDR3 coding sequence is TGTGCCAGCAGTACCGTCGGGGTTCGTGGCTACACCTTC. Encoded protein: CASSTVGVRGYTF.

This clone was picked up a small number of times. The CDR3 spells CATSRARRFLDQPQHF. The CDR3 DNA reads as TGTGCCACCAGCAGGGCTCGCAGGTTCTTGGATCAGCCCCAGCATTTT. The gene calls are TRBV15 and TRBJ1-5; D unclear. V lost 3 bases and J 5 bases, leaving 17 bases between the germline ends. Germline V CDR1 and CDR2: LNHNV, YYDKDF (reference sequence). This CDR3 comprises 16 residues.

The sample holds one count of this clone. The chain couples TRBV28 to TRBJ2-5; TRBD1 aligns across 7 bases. The CDR3 consists of 16 residues. With 5 bases clipped from V and 1 base from J, the junction kept 10 bases outside the gene matches. Germline V gene data show CDR1 as MDHEN and CDR2 as SYDVKM. The CDR3 loop is CASSVLGQAFQETQYF. The CDR3 nucleotides are TGTGCCAGCAGTGTACTAGGACAGGCGTTCCAAGAGACCCAGTACTTC.

This sequence joins TRBV27 and TRBJ2-3, with 10 bases that match TRBD2. Germline V gene data show CDR1 as MNHEY and CDR2 as SMNVEV (reference sequence). The junction had 10 bases not matched to a gene; V was cut back by 10 bases and J by 6 bases. This CDR3 contains 14 residues. The CDR3 region is CAITSGGAGDTQYF. The CDR3 DNA follows: TGTGCCATTACAAGCGGGGGGGCTGGGGATACGCAGTATTTT.

A single count supports this clone. V is TRBV28 and J is TRBJ2-1, with D unclear. The V end lost 6 bases, the J end lost 4 bases, and 13 bases lay between the germline ends. This CDR3 has 14 residues. Germline values: CDR1 MDHEN, CDR2 SYDVKM. CDR3 residues: CASSRVPGYNEQFF. The CDR3 nucleotides are TGTGCCAGCAGCCGAGTGCCCGGGTACAATGAGCAGTTCTTC.

This clone appeared a single time. The J gene is TRBJ2-5, the V gene TRBV29-1, with a tentative D call TRBD2 (5 bases). CDR3 length: 15 amino acids. Trimming removed 2 bases from V and 2 bases from J, with 15 bases in between. CDR1 is SQVTM and CDR2 is ANQGSEA in the germline V gene. This CDR3 is CSVELREQIQETQYF. CDR3 in DNA: TGCAGCGTTGAATTACGGGAACAGATTCAAGAGACCCAGTACTTC.

This clone was recorded once. The V gene is TRBV6-1, the J gene TRBJ2-2; TRBD1 matches 9 bases. The V and J ends lost 2 bases and 6 bases, in that order; junction bases with no gene match: 7. Germline assignment: CDR1 MNHNS and CDR2 SASEGT. CDR3 length: 16 residues. The CDR3 nucleotides are TGTGCCAGCAGTGAACTCCCGGGACAGGGATCCGGGGAGCTGTTTTTT. Translation: CASSELPGQGSGELFF.

This chain links TRBV7-8 with TRBJ2-3; tentative D call: TRBD2 (5 bases). CDR3 length: 19 amino acids. The germline V and J ends were trimmed by 5 bases and 0 bases, with 24 bases remaining between them. Germline V gives CDR1 SGHVS, CDR2 FQNEAQ. CDR3 DNA: TGTGCCAGCAGCCCCAGGAGGCCTCTGGTGGGATATAGCACAGATACGCAGTATTTT. Translating it yields CASSPRRPLVGYSTDTQYF.

This chain connects TRBV14 to TRBJ1-4; D gene unclear. V was trimmed by 1 base and J by 8 bases, leaving 23 bases between them. Germline V lookup: CDR1 SGHDN, CDR2 FVKESK. CDR3 length: 18 residues. CDR3 region: CASSQGGLSDIIEEKLFF. CDR3 nucleotides: TGTGCCAGCAGCCAAGGAGGACTTTCCGACATCATCGAAGAAAAACTGTTTTTT.

V is TRBV7-3 and J is TRBJ1-2; D might be TRBD1 (5 bases). The germline V gene has CDR1 SGHTA and CDR2 FQGTGA. The CDR3 consists of 15 residues. V lost 5 bases, J lost 3 bases, and 16 bases lay in between. The CDR3 protein is CASSPGHTIYYGYTF. The CDR3 nucleotides read TGTGCCAGCAGCCCAGGACACACAATCTACTATGGCTACACCTTC.

The chain combines TRBV18 with TRBJ1-5, with 8 bases fitting TRBD1. This CDR3 has 17 amino acids. Germline loops: CDR1 KGHSH, CDR2 LQKENI. V lost 5 bases to trimming and J lost 5 bases; unmatched junction nucleotides: 14. The CDR3 spells CASSRDISQGADQPQHF. CDR3 in DNA: TGTGCCAGCTCAAGAGATATAAGCCAGGGGGCGGATCAGCCCCAGCATTTT. Looking up the rest from reference TRBV18 and TRBJ1-5 gives the full variable domain: NAGVMQNPRHLVRRRGQEARLRCSPMKGHSHVYWYRQLPEEGLKFMVYLQKENIIDESGMPKERFSAEFPKEGPSILRIQQVVRGDSAAYFCASSRDISQGADQPQHFGDGTRLSIL.

The CDR3 sequence is CATSSSTGLDTEAFF. The CDR3 nucleotides read TGTGCCACCAGCAGCTCGACAGGGCTGGACACTGAAGCTTTCTTT. This chain joins TRBV15 and TRBJ1-1; 7 positions match TRBD1. The CDR3 runs 15 residues. CDR1 and CDR2 from the germline V gene are LNHNV and YYDKDF (reference sequence). V shed 3 bases and J 3 bases; nucleotides not matched to a gene: 7.

This clone occurred once. The chain recombines TRBV5-1 with TRBJ1-1, with TRBD1 as a possible D gene (5 bases). CDR1 and CDR2 from the germline V gene are SGHRS and YFSETQ. There are 14 residues in the CDR3. The germline V and J ends were trimmed by 1 base and 2 bases, with 9 bases remaining between them. In DNA form, the CDR3 reads TGCGCCAGCAGCTTGTCCGGGGGAAACACTGAAGCTTTCTTT. It translates to CASSLSGGNTEAFF.

This clone was recorded once. This rearrangement joins TRBV7-9 to TRBJ1-5; 7 bases line up with TRBD1. The CDR3 has 14 amino acids. The ends lost 1 base at V and 9 bases at J; junction bases unmatched: 6. CDR1 and CDR2 from the germline V gene are SEHNR and FQNEAQ (reference sequence). CDR3 DNA: TGTGCCAGCAGCTTAGGACAGGGTGAGGGGCCCCAGCATTTT. Amino acid sequence: CASSLGQGEGPQHF. The entire variable domain, with the rest obtained from reference TRBV7-9 and TRBJ1-5, is as follows: DTGVSQNPRHKITKRGQNVTFRCDPISEHNRLYWYRQTLGQGPEFLTYFQNEAQLEKSRLLSDRFSAERPKGSFSTLEIQRTEQGDSAMYLCASSLGQGEGPQHFGDGTRLSIL.

The J gene is TRBJ2-5, the V gene TRBV9, with 9 positions matching TRBD2. This CDR3 is built from 15 residues. V was pared by 2 bases and J by 6 bases, with 8 bases of the junction left unmatched. CDR1 is SGDLS and CDR2 is YYNGEE in the germline V gene. The chain's CDR3 is CASSVAVGTSQTQYF. The CDR3 nucleotides are TGTGCCAGCAGCGTCGCCGTCGGGACTAGCCAGACCCAGTACTTC.

The chain has TRBV2 and TRBJ2-3, with TRBD2 matching over 9 bases. The CDR3 has 15 amino acids. CDR1 SNHLY and CDR2 FYNNEI come from the germline V gene. V trimming: 6 bases; J trimming: 4 bases; junction bases outside the gene matches: 8. CDR3 bases: TGTGCCAGCAGGGTAGCGGGGGCGATCGCAGATACGCAGTATTTT. Its translation is CASRVAGAIADTQYF.

This clone has just one count. The V gene is TRBV5-1, the J gene TRBJ1-2; 9 bases fit TRBD1. Germline V lookup: CDR1 SGHRS, CDR2 YFSETQ. This CDR3 is 16 amino acids long. V lost 7 bases to trimming and J lost 1 base; unmatched junction nucleotides: 11. The CDR3 DNA reads TGCGCCAGCCGGGGGGGACAGGGTGGCCTTAACTATGGCTACACCTTC. Translating it yields CASRGGQGGLNYGYTF.

This chain uses TRBV5-6 with TRBJ1-2; 7 bases are shared with TRBD1. This CDR3 is built from 13 residues. Unmatched junction bases numbered 3, after V lost 4 bases and J lost 3 bases. The germline gives CDR1 SGHDT, CDR2 YYEEEE. In DNA form, the CDR3 reads TGTGCCAGCAGCACCACAGGGGACTATGGCTACACCTTC. Its translation is CASSTTGDYGYTF. Together with reference TRBV5-6 and TRBJ1-2, the CDR3 gives the full variable domain: DAGVTQSPTHLIKTRGQQVTLRCSPKSGHDTVSWYQQALGQGPQFIFQYYEEEERQRGNFPDRFSGHQFPNYSSELNVNALLLGDSALYLCASSTTGDYGYTFGSGTRLTVV.

V and J are TRBV6-5 and TRBJ2-1; possibly TRBD2 for D (6 bases). The CDR3 contains 12 residues. Germline assignment: CDR1 MNHEY and CDR2 SVGAGI. Trimming took off 6 bases at V and 6 bases at J, with 9 bases between the two ends. CDR3 in amino acids: CASSRRGNEQFF. The DNA of the CDR3 is TGTGCCAGCAGCCGGAGGGGCAATGAGCAGTTCTTC.

The V and J genes are TRBV5-4 and TRBJ2-1, with 15 bases fitting TRBD2. The CDR3 spans 17 residues. Germline V CDR1 and CDR2: SGHNT, YYREEE (reference sequence). The V segment lost 5 bases and the J segment 4 bases; nucleotides outside the gene matches: 7. Here the CDR3 reads CASSFGLAGGFYNEQFF. For the CDR3, the DNA is TGTGCCAGCAGTTTCGGACTAGCGGGGGGGTTTTACAATGAGCAGTTCTTC.